The 23 T cell receptor beta chains below come from one sample, sequenced in a study of T cell changes during pregnancy in multiple sclerosis. Sequenced by immunoSEQ multiplex PCR; TCRdb stores in-frame clones only, minus some. The sample shows 35,000 to 50,000 clones, approximately 90% of them seen only once. Sequenced here: CD4+ T cells from peripheral blood mononuclear cells, sampled after pregnancy. These receptors all come from a female donor with multiple sclerosis, enrolled in a pregnancy study.

This clone was seen more than once but under ten times. V usage is TRBV27 and J usage is TRBJ1-1; TRBD1 is a possible D gene (5 bases). The germline V gene encodes CDR1 MNHEY and CDR2 SMNVEV (reference sequence). This CDR3 spans 12 amino acids. Trimming shortened V by 10 bases and J by 4 bases, and 13 bases separated the two germline ends. The CDR3 loop is CATRDWFTEAFF. Here the CDR3 DNA reads TGTGCCACCAGGGACTGGTTCACTGAAGCTTTCTTT.

This chain joins TRBV11-3 and TRBJ2-2; D may be TRBD2 (7 bases). Germline V gives CDR1 SGHNT, CDR2 YENEEA. V lost 2 bases and J 1 base, leaving 14 bases between the germline ends. This CDR3 spans 17 amino acids. The CDR3 protein is CASSLRTGGRNTGELFF. CDR3 sequence (DNA): TGTGCCAGCAGCTTAAGGACGGGGGGCCGGAACACCGGGGAGCTGTTTTTT.

The rearrangement uses TRBV5-1 and TRBJ2-7, with TRBD1 identical over 7 bases. Germline CDR1 reads SGHRS; CDR2 reads YFSETQ. V lost 4 bases and J lost 2; bases outside the gene matches: 12. CDR3 length: 16 amino acids. CDR3 bases: TGCGCCAGCAGCGCGACGACAGGGTCGGCCCCCTACGAGCAGTACTTC. This gives the protein CASSATTGSAPYEQYF.

This chain joins TRBV4-3 and TRBJ1-2; 7 positions agree with TRBD1. This CDR3 has 15 residues. Germline V CDR1 and CDR2: LGHNA, YSLEER. V shed 0 bases and J 4 bases; nucleotides not matched to a gene: 5. The CDR3 protein is CASSQDIDRAYGYTF. The CDR3 coding sequence is TGCGCCAGCAGCCAAGATATTGACAGGGCCTATGGCTACACCTTC.

This chain links TRBV6-1 with TRBJ2-7; TRBD1 agrees at 9 bases. The germline V gene has CDR1 MNHNS and CDR2 SASEGT. The CDR3 is 15 amino acids. J gave up 0 bases and V 5 bases, and 5 bases lay outside the gene matches. The CDR3 is CASSLTGGDSYEQYF. The CDR3 region has the DNA TGTGCCAGCAGTCTGACAGGGGGTGACTCCTACGAGCAGTACTTC.

This clone was counted at least ten times. This chain uses TRBV27 with TRBJ1-2; D is perhaps TRBD1 (5 bases). The germline V gene encodes CDR1 MNHEY and CDR2 SMNVEV (reference sequence). The CDR3 has 12 residues. Trimming shortened V by 2 bases and J by 5 bases, and 6 bases separated the two germline ends. DNA of the CDR3: TGTGCCAGCAGTTTACAGGGTTATGGCTACACCTTC. Translation gives CASSLQGYGYTF.

The rearrangement uses TRBV5-6 and TRBJ2-1, with 8 positions matching TRBD1. Germline CDR1 and CDR2: SGHDT and YYEEEE. This CDR3 has 14 amino acids. V shed 4 bases, J shed 7 bases, and the junction held 7 bases outside the gene matches. The CDR3, as DNA: TGTGCCAGCAGCCCTGACAGGGGTGGGAATGAGCAGTTCTTC. Residues: CASSPDRGGNEQFF.

As DNA, the CDR3 is TGTGCCAGCAGCTTGCGGGCCGGGGAGCTGTTTTTT. Encoded protein: CASSLRAGELFF. V is TRBV7-3 and J is TRBJ2-2; a weak D match, TRBD2 (5 bases). Trimming cost V 3 bases and J 6 bases, with 5 bases left between them. The CDR3 length is 12 residues. CDR1 is SGHTA, CDR2 FQGTGA, per germline.

The V gene is TRBV10-3, the J gene TRBJ2-1; D may be TRBD2 (6 bases). There are 14 residues in the CDR3. The germline CDR1 and CDR2 sequences are ENHRY and SYGVKD. The V end lost 8 bases, the J end lost 9 bases, and 20 bases lay between the germline ends. CDR3 sequence reads: CAISRGREQSEQFF. In DNA, the CDR3 is TGTGCCATCTCCCGAGGACGGGAGCAAAGTGAGCAGTTCTTC.

The chain combines TRBV28 with TRBJ2-7; D is possibly TRBD2 (7 bases). Germline assignment: CDR1 MDHEN and CDR2 SYDVKM. Trimming shortened V by 7 bases and J by 5 bases, and 15 bases separated the two germline ends. The CDR3 length is 13 residues. DNA for the CDR3: TGTGCCAGCACCAACCCGGGGGGCAACGAGCAGTACTTC. Its translation is CASTNPGGNEQYF.

Remarks on this clone: Within the sample, other DNA sequences also encode this same CDR3. This chain connects TRBV6-4 to TRBJ2-2; D possibly corresponds to TRBD2 (5 bases). The germline V gene encodes CDR1 MRHNA and CDR2 SNTAGT. The CDR3 is 14 amino acids. Trimming shortened V by 4 bases and J by 1 base, and 7 bases separated the two germline ends. The DNA of the CDR3 is TGTGCCAGCAGTGTGAGGGAGAACACCGGGGAGCTGTTTTTT. Protein: CASSVRENTGELFF.

This chain connects TRBV7-9 to TRBJ1-4, with D tentatively TRBD1 (5 bases). The germline gives CDR1 SEHNR, CDR2 FQNEAQ (reference sequence). The V and J ends lost 5 bases and 7 bases respectively, with 14 bases between them. The CDR3 contains 14 residues. The CDR3 coding sequence is TGTGCCAGCAGCCCGGAGGGGAACCTTGAAAAACTGTTTTTT. Translating gives CASSPEGNLEKLFF.

This chain joins TRBV30 and TRBJ2-1; the D gene is possibly TRBD1 (6 bases). There are 12 residues in the CDR3. With 2 bases removed from V and 9 bases from J, the gap between germline ends came to 11 bases. In germline, CDR1 is GTSNPN, CDR2 SVGIG (reference sequence). CDR3 sequence: CAWSRGIGEQFF. As DNA, the CDR3 is TGTGCCTGGAGTAGGGGGATTGGTGAGCAGTTCTTC.

The chain combines TRBV5-6 with TRBJ1-2, with 9 nucleotides matching TRBD1. The V gene end was trimmed by 2 bases and the J gene end by 0 bases; junction bases not matched to a gene: 8. Germline-derived CDR1 and CDR2 are SGHDT and YYEEEE. The CDR3 length is 17 residues. CDR3 residues: CASSLGQGPASNYGYTF. CDR3 DNA sequence: TGTGCCAGCAGCTTAGGACAGGGGCCGGCCTCTAACTATGGCTACACCTTC. Combining the CDR3 with reference TRBV5-6 and TRBJ1-2 gives the whole variable domain DAGVTQSPTHLIKTRGQQVTLRCSPKSGHDTVSWYQQALGQGPQFIFQYYEEEERQRGNFPDRFSGHQFPNYSSELNVNALLLGDSALYLCASSLGQGPASNYGYTFGSGTRLTVV.

V usage is TRBV5-1 and J usage is TRBJ2-3; a weak D match, TRBD1 (6 bases). The V and J ends lost 5 bases and 0 bases respectively, with 19 bases between them. Germline values: CDR1 SGHRS, CDR2 YFSETQ. The CDR3 sequence is 17 residues long. CDR3 residues: CASRSRDKLTSTDTQYF. Here the CDR3 DNA reads TGCGCCAGCAGAAGTCGGGACAAACTCACTAGCACAGATACGCAGTATTTT. Complete variable domain (other parts from reference TRBV5-1 and TRBJ2-3): KAGVTQTPRYLIKTRGQQVTLSCSPISGHRSVSWYQQTPGQGLQFLFEYFSETQRNKGNFPGRFSGRQFSNSRSEMNVSTLELGDSALYLCASRSRDKLTSTDTQYFGPGTRLTVL.

This sequence joins TRBV30 and TRBJ2-1; TRBD1 matches 8 bases. Trimming at V came to 5 bases and at J to 5 bases, leaving 8 bases not matched to a gene. Per germline, CDR1 GTSNPN and CDR2 SVGIG (reference sequence). This CDR3 contains 14 residues. The CDR3 is CAWAPGQAHNEQFF. The DNA of the CDR3 is TGTGCCTGGGCACCGGGACAGGCCCACAATGAGCAGTTCTTC.

The J gene is TRBJ2-2, the V gene TRBV6-1, with 9 bases fitting TRBD1. This CDR3 is 15 amino acids long. Germline lookup yields CDR1 MNHNS and CDR2 SASEGT. The junction had 7 bases not matched to a gene; V was cut back by 4 bases and J by 7 bases. CDR3 sequence (DNA): TGTGCCAGCAGTGCCGGGACAGGGTTTTTCGGGGAGCTGTTTTTT. This sequence encodes CASSAGTGFFGELFF.

The chain employs TRBV30 and TRBJ2-7; tentative D call: TRBD2 (6 bases). This CDR3 is 15 amino acids long. With 2 bases removed from V and 0 bases from J, the gap between germline ends came to 14 bases. CDR1 and CDR2 (germline): GTSNPN, SVGIG (reference sequence). The CDR3: CAWSNAGSRSYEQYF. The DNA of the CDR3 is TGTGCCTGGAGTAACGCCGGGAGCCGCTCCTACGAGCAGTACTTC. Using reference TRBV30 and TRBJ2-7 for the parts outside the CDR3, the full variable domain is SQTIHQWPATLVQPVGSPLSLECTVEGTSNPNLYWYRQAAGRGLQLLFYSVGIGQISSEVPQNLSASRPQDRQFILSSKKLLLSDSGFYLCAWSNAGSRSYEQYFGPGTRLTVT.

The CDR3 DNA is TGTGCCAGCAGTGAGGGGAAGGGCAGGGATGGGAAGCCCCAGCATTTT. Protein sequence: CASSEGKGRDGKPQHF. The chain combines TRBV2 with TRBJ1-5; perhaps TRBD1 as D (5 bases). CDR1 is SNHLY and CDR2 is FYNNEI in the germline V gene. V shed 3 bases and J shed 8 bases, with 20 bases lying between them. The CDR3 covers 16 residues.

V and J are TRBV4-1 and TRBJ2-5; 13 positions match TRBD2. Germline V gene data show CDR1 as MGHRA and CDR2 as YSYEKL. The trim removed 4 bases at V and 0 bases at J, leaving 2 bases unmatched. CDR3 size: 16 residues. CDR3 residues: CASSLGTSGNQETQYF. CDR3 nucleotides: TGCGCCAGCAGCCTGGGGACTAGCGGGAACCAAGAGACCCAGTACTTC.

This clone has just one count. The chain links TRBV2 to TRBJ2-2, with TRBD2 identical over 15 bases. Trimming took 6 bases from V and 4 from J; bases not matched to a gene: 3. The germline V gene has CDR1 SNHLY and CDR2 FYNNEI. The CDR3 contains 16 residues. The CDR3 DNA is TGTGCCAGCAGACAGGGACTAGCGGGAGGCACCGGGGAGCTGTTTTTT. Translated: CASRQGLAGGTGELFF.

The V and J genes are TRBV6-1 and TRBJ1-2; no clear D. The CDR3 is 12 amino acids. Germline CDR1 reads MNHNS; CDR2 reads SASEGT. Trimming removed 6 bases at V and 11 bases at J, with 16 bases between. CDR3 residues: CASSEIIFGYTF. CDR3 bases: TGTGCCAGCAGCGAGATTATTTTCGGGTACACCTTC.

The J gene is TRBJ2-1, the V gene TRBV13; 11 bases fit TRBD1. The CDR3 is made up of 16 amino acids. With V trimmed by 4 bases and J by 9 bases, 11 bases remained unmatched. Per the germline V gene, CDR1 is PRHDT and CDR2 is FYEKMQ (reference sequence). The CDR3 region has the DNA TGTGCCAGCAGCTCACCGGGACAGGGGGTTTCGAGTGAGCAGTTCTTC. This gives the protein CASSSPGQGVSSEQFF.